This section outlines one TCR beta chain sequence together with its context. The antigen is unknown. The data stem from a study of identical twins. Via MiXCR, TCRdb re-called the 5' RACE reads, giving one row per CDR3 protein. Counted here are a few hundred thousand distinct CDR3 sequences, approximately 14% occurring once; the ten biggest clones make up roughly 0.46%. Donors were all healthy Caucasians. Findings and limits, study-wide: Donors were not followed over many years; analysis was cross-sectional.

These data were also filed under a second study, of yellow fever vaccine responses in identical twins.

The sample was CD4+ T cells sorted from blood. This TCR derives from a woman under 30 in good health.

Here the CDR3 reads CASSDPGAYQPQHF. The CDR3 bases are TGTGCCAGCAGTGATCCGGGGGCGTATCAGCCCCAGCATTTT. J is TRBJ1-5 and V is TRBV2, with D possibly being TRBD1 (6 bases). There are 14 residues in the CDR3. V gave up 3 bases and J gave up 5 bases, with 11 bases separating them. CDR1 and CDR2 from the germline V gene are SNHLY and FYNNEI.